This note documents a single T cell receptor beta chain sequence. This sample's treatment: randomized to nivolumab then ipilimumab (arm A) or the reverse (arm B). From thawed PBMCs, live CD3+CD8+ cells negative for CD19 and CD56 were sorted. This sample was taken from a study of sequential checkpoint blockade in melanoma. Turning to the study itself: Both treatment sequences were followed by maintenance nivolumab.

Sequencing was performed with immunoSEQ multiplex PCR; in TCRdb, only in-frame clones are kept and a portion is missing. The sample has under 15,000 clones; 60% to 80% are singletons. The ends were cut back, 3 bases at V and 3 bases at J, with 6 bases in the middle. This CDR3 comprises 12 residues. The germline V gene encodes CDR1 LNHNV and CDR2 YYDKDF (reference sequence). The chain links TRBV15 to TRBJ2-7; weak D call: TRBD2 (6 bases). This TCR came from a human patient with melanoma. Some clones in this sample may be carry-over from other donors' samples. Specimen: CD8+ T cells sorted from blood (inferred from file names), collected from a patient given nivolumab and ipilimumab in sequence. The CDR3 region is CATSREGYEQYF. In nucleotides, the CDR3 is TGTGCCACCAGCAGGGAGGGCTACGAGCAGTACTTC.